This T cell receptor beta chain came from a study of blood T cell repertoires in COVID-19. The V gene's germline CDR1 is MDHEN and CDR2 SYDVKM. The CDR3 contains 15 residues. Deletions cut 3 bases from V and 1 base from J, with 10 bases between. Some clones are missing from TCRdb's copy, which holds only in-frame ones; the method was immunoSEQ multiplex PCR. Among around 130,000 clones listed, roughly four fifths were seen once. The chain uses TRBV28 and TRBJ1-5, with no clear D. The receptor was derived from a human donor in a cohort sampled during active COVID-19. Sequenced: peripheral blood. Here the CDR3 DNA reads TGTGCCAGCAGTTTCGGGTTTATGAGCAATCAGCCCCAGCATTTT. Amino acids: CASSFGFMSNQPQHF. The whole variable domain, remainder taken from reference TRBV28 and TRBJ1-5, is DVKVTQSSRYLVKRTGEKVFLECVQDMDHENMFWYRQDPGLGLRLIYFSYDVKMKEKGDIPEGYSVSREKKERFSLILESASTNQTSMYLCASSFGFMSNQPQHFGDGTRLSIL.